This is a list of T cell receptor beta chains from one sample in a study of OX40 agonist ivuxolimab in advanced cancers. The assay was immunoSEQ multiplex PCR, and TCRdb's table has in-frame clones only and misses some. The sample includes approximately 82,000 clones, approximately 85% of them seen just once. The source material was CD4+ or CD8+ T cells sorted from blood, sampled in a trial of the OX40 agonist ivuxolimab. These receptors were obtained from an adult with an advanced solid tumor such as melanoma, head and neck, liver or kidney cancer. Each CDR3 is given with its conserved first and last residue. Each record gives: V gene, J gene, clone size, D gene, CDR3 length, CDR3 protein, CDR3 DNA. The D gene is left open where the match is weak. The listing skips clone size in some rows; elsewhere it reads once, few, many or a size class.

TRBV6-5	TRBJ2-1	.	.	15	CASSRSYRPDNEQFF	TGTGCCAGCAGTCGCTCCTATAGGCCCGACAATGAGCAGTTCTTC
TRBV7-9	TRBJ1-6	few	.	15	CASSSDRTVNSPLHF	TGTGCCAGCAGCTCAGACCGGACAGTCAATTCACCCCTCCACTTT
TRBV9	TRBJ1-2	.	.	14	CASSVDRGNYGYTF	TGTGCCAGCAGCGTAGATCGGGGAAACTATGGCTACACCTTC
TRBV28	TRBJ1-6	.	.	14	CASIPGWGNSPLHF	TGTGCCAGCATCCCGGGGTGGGGGAACTCACCCCTCCACTTT
TRBV19	TRBJ2-2	.	.	13	CASSIRGNGELFF	TGTGCCAGTAGTATTAGGGGGAACGGGGAGCTGTTTTTT
TRBV28	TRBJ1-2	.	TRBD1	14	CASSASGGRYGYTF	TGTGCCAGCAGTGCCTCAGGGGGACGCTATGGCTACACCTTC
TRBV14	TRBJ2-5	.	.	13	CASSRGLQETQYF	TGTGCCAGCAGCCGAGGGCTACAAGAGACCCAGTACTTC
TRBV2	TRBJ2-3	.	TRBD1	14	CASSEGQGTDTQYF	TGTGCCAGCAGTGAAGGACAGGGTACAGATACGCAGTATTTT
TRBV2	TRBJ2-7	.	.	13	CASTGGIFNEQYF	TGTGCCAGTACCGGGGGTATTTTTAACGAGCAGTACTTC
TRBV19	TRBJ2-2	.	.	16	CATHSARGSTTGELFF	TGTGCCACCCATAGTGCACGTGGTAGCACCACCGGGGAGCTGTTTTTT
TRBV5-4	TRBJ2-1	.	TRBD1	15	CASSHRQGPDNEQFF	TGTGCCAGCAGCCACCGACAGGGGCCCGACAATGAGCAGTTCTTC
TRBV28	TRBJ1-2	.	TRBD1	14	CASSPGGGGYGYTF	TGTGCCAGCAGTCCAGGGGGCGGCGGCTATGGCTACACCTTC
TRBV28	TRBJ1-5	few	.	13	CASSPISNQPQHF	TGTGCCAGCAGTCCCATCAGCAATCAGCCCCAGCATTTT
TRBV5-1	TRBJ1-5	.	.	14	CASSADISNQPQHF	TGCGCCAGCAGCGCGGACATTAGCAATCAGCCCCAGCATTTT
TRBV19	TRBJ2-7	medium-sized	TRBD1	15	CASSISQGAIHEQYF	TGTGCCAGTAGTATATCGCAGGGGGCGATCCACGAGCAGTACTTC
TRBV6-5	TRBJ2-7	once	.	15	CASSYSTRETYEQYF	TGTGCCAGCAGTTACTCGACCAGGGAAACCTACGAGCAGTACTTC
TRBV2	TRBJ1-2	.	TRBD1	15	CASSPIPGQGYGYTF	TGTGCCAGCAGTCCTATCCCGGGACAGGGATATGGCTACACCTTC
TRBV9	TRBJ1-2	.	TRBD1	15	CASSGEPGQAYGYTF	TGTGCCAGCAGCGGCGAGCCGGGACAGGCTTATGGCTACACCTTC
TRBV11-3	TRBJ2-5	.	TRBD2	16	CASSPGTSGVKETQYF	TGTGCCAGCAGCCCCGGGACTAGCGGGGTTAAAGAGACCCAGTACTTC
TRBV5-1	TRBJ2-7	once	TRBD1	14	CASSLAATGTEQYF	TGCGCCAGCAGCTTGGCTGCGACAGGGACCGAGCAGTACTTC
TRBV6-1	TRBJ2-1	.	TRBD2	14	CASSASGGYNEQFF	TGTGCCAGCAGTGCTAGCGGGGGGTACAATGAGCAGTTCTTC
TRBV7-8	TRBJ1-5	.	.	14	CASSLQVSVQPQHF	TGTGCCAGCAGCTTACAGGTATCCGTCCAGCCCCAGCATTTT
TRBV7-6	TRBJ2-7	.	.	13	CASSLEQKYEQYF	TGTGCCAGCAGCTTAGAACAGAAGTACGAGCAGTACTTC
TRBV19	TRBJ2-1	.	.	16	CASSPGRGGPGNEQFF	TGTGCCAGTAGCCCTGGTAGGGGAGGCCCTGGCAATGAGCAGTTCTTC
TRBV6-1	TRBJ2-3	.	TRBD1	17	CASSVRDRLSSTDTQYF	TGTGCCAGCAGTGTACGGGACAGACTCTCCTCCACAGATACGCAGTATTTT
TRBV9	TRBJ2-7	.	.	13	CAIPGVPAYEQYF	TGTGCCATCCCCGGGGTTCCGGCCTACGAGCAGTACTTC
TRBV21-1	TRBJ2-3	.	.	13	CASRRVAWYTQYF	TGTGCCAGCAGACGGGTAGCGTGGTATACGCAGTATTTT
TRBV28	TRBJ2-3	.	.	13	CASSLWSTDTQYF	TGTGCCAGCAGTTTATGGAGCACAGATACGCAGTATTTT
TRBV6-5	TRBJ1-5	.	.	15	CASNPHDRTDQPQHF	TGTGCCAGCAATCCTCACGACAGGACCGATCAGCCCCAGCATTTT
TRBV19	TRBJ2-2	.	.	12	CASRLDDGELFF	TGTGCCAGTAGACTTGATGACGGGGAGCTGTTTTTT
TRBV18	TRBJ2-3	.	TRBD2	16	CASSPRLTSGTDTQYF	TGTGCCAGCTCACCACGTCTAACTAGCGGGACAGATACGCAGTATTTT
TRBV6-6	TRBJ1-2	.	.	13	CASGGRTNYGYTF	TGTGCCAGCGGGGGGAGAACTAACTATGGCTACACCTTC
TRBV5-1	TRBJ1-6	.	.	13	CASSLEGNSPLHF	TGCGCCAGCAGCTTGGAGGGGAATTCACCCCTCCACTTT
TRBV18	TRBJ2-2	few	TRBD1	16	CASSPPTGVDTGELFF	TGTGCCAGCTCCCCACCGACAGGGGTAGACACCGGGGAGCTGTTTTTT
TRBV28	TRBJ2-7	.	.	15	CASSSLGRVSYEQYF	TGTGCCAGCAGTTCCTTGGGCAGGGTATCCTACGAGCAGTACTTC
TRBV7-3	TRBJ2-2	few	.	14	CASSLTLNTGELFF	TGTGCCAGCAGCTTAACACTGAACACCGGGGAGCTGTTTTTT
TRBV4-1	TRBJ1-3	.	.	15	CASSQGRGRGNTIYF	TGCGCCAGCAGCCAAGGCCGGGGTCGGGGAAACACCATATATTTT
TRBV2	TRBJ1-2	.	TRBD1	16	CASSKVGTATNYGYTF	TGTGCCAGCAGTAAAGTTGGGACAGCTACGAACTATGGCTACACCTTC
TRBV5-1	TRBJ1-2	.	.	15	CASSLGGTDNYGYTF	TGCGCCAGCAGCTTGGGCGGGACGGATAACTATGGCTACACCTTC
TRBV6-6	TRBJ1-1	.	.	13	CASRRTVNTEAFF	TGTGCCAGCAGAAGGACAGTTAACACTGAAGCTTTCTTT
TRBV9	TRBJ2-2	once	.	17	CASSVAETPFETGELFF	TGTGCCAGCAGCGTAGCCGAGACTCCCTTTGAGACCGGGGAGCTGTTTTTT
TRBV5-1	TRBJ1-2	.	.	15	CASSAGQQVSYGYTF	TGCGCCAGCAGCGCCGGACAGCAAGTCTCCTATGGCTACACCTTC
TRBV30	TRBJ2-7	.	TRBD1	15	CAWSLGQGISYEQYF	TGTGCCTGGAGTTTGGGACAGGGGATCTCCTACGAGCAGTACTTC
TRBV18	TRBJ1-4	.	.	16	CASSAGTFATNEKLFF	TGTGCCAGCTCAGCGGGGACGTTTGCAACTAATGAAAAACTGTTTTTT
TRBV18	TRBJ1-1	.	TRBD1	15	CASSEGQGAISEAFF	TGTGCCAGCTCAGAGGGACAGGGGGCAATCTCTGAAGCTTTCTTT
TRBV11-2	TRBJ1-6	.	.	14	CASSLGLGDSPLHF	TGTGCCAGCAGCTTGGGTTTGGGGGATTCACCCCTCCACTTT
TRBV27	TRBJ1-6	few	.	13	CASSSGYNSPLHF	TGTGCCAGCAGTTCCGGGTATAATTCACCCCTCCACTTT
TRBV5-1	TRBJ1-4	.	.	14	CASSSRVANEKLFF	TGCGCCAGCAGCTCCCGGGTGGCTAATGAAAAACTGTTTTTT